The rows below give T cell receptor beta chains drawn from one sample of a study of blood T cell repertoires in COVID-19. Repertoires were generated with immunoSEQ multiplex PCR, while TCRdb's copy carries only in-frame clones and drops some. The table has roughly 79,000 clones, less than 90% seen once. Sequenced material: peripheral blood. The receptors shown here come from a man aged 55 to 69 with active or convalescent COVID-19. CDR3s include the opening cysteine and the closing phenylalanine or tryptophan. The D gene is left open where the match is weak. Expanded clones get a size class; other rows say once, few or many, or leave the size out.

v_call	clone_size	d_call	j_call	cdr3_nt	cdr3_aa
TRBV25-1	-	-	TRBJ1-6	TGTGCCAGCAGTGAACAGGGAGGCGGTTCACCCCTCCACTTT	CASSEQGGGSPLHF
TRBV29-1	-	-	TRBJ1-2	TGCAGCGTCGAAAAGGGGGTTCTTGGCTACACCTTC	CSVEKGVLGYTF
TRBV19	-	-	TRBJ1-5	TGTGCCAGTATCCTACAGGGTAGCAATCAGCCCCAGCATTTT	CASILQGSNQPQHF
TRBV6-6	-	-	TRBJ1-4	TGTGCCAGCAGTAGACAAGAAAAACTGTTTTTT	CASSRQEKLFF
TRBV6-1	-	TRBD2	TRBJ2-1	TGTGCCAGCAGTGAACTAGCGGGGGACTACAATGAGCAGTTCTTC	CASSELAGDYNEQFF
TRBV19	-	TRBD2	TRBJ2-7	TGTGCCAGTAGTATGCGGGGGAGCGGGGTCTCCTACGAGCAGTACTTC	CASSMRGSGVSYEQYF
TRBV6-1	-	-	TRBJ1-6	TGTGCCAGCAGTGAAGGTGTCCCGAGGATTAATTCACCCCTCCACTTT	CASSEGVPRINSPLHF
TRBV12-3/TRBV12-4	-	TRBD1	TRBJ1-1	TGTGCCAGCAGTTTAATAGGGGGCTCAGCTTTCTTT	CASSLIGGSAFF
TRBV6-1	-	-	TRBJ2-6	TGTGCCAGTGAAGAGGCTGGGGCCAACGTCCTGACTTTC	CASEEAGANVLTF
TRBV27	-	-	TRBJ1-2	TGTGCCAGCAGTGGACCCCAGGGTTTTATCTATGGCTACACCTTC	CASSGPQGFIYGYTF
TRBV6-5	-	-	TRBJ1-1	TGTGCCAGCAGCCGGGGTCAGGAAGCTTTCTTT	CASSRGQEAFF
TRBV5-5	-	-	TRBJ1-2	TGTGCCAGCAGCTTGGTACAGGACTATGGCTACACCTTC	CASSLVQDYGYTF
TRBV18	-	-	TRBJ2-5	TGTGCCAGCTCACTAGGACTCCAAGAGACCCAGTACTTC	CASSLGLQETQYF
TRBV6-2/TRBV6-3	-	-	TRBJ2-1	TGTGCCAGCAGTTACCGAGCGACCAGCTCCTACAATGAGCAGTTCTTC	CASSYRATSSYNEQFF
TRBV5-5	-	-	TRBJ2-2	TGTGCCAGCTCACCGGACACCAACACCGGGGAGCTGTTTTTT	CASSPDTNTGELFF
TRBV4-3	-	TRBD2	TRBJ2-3	TGCGCCAGCAGCCAAGATTTCGGGGCTAGCGGGGGCACAGATACGCAGTATTTT	CASSQDFGASGGTDTQYF
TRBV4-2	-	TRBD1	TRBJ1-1	TGTGCCAGCAGCCAAGATTATACGACAGGGGGTCTGGACACTGAAGCTTTCTTT	CASSQDYTTGGLDTEAFF
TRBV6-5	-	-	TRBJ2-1	TGTGCCAGCGGGGCCAGGGGTTCCTACAATGAGCAGTTCTTC	CASGARGSYNEQFF
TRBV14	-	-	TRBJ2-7	TGTGCCAGCAGCCAGGCTTACGAGCAGTACTTC	CASSQAYEQYF
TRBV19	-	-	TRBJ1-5	TGTGCCAGTGCCCGGGGGGCCAGCAATCAGCCCCAGCATTTT	CASARGASNQPQHF
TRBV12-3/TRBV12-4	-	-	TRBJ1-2	TGTGCCAGCAGTTACCACAGGGATGGCTACACCTTC	CASSYHRDGYTF
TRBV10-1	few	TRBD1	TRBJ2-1	TGCGCCAGCAGTGAGTCGATGGGACAGGGGGTTTTACTCTCCTACAATGAGCAGTTCTTC	CASSESMGQGVLLSYNEQFF
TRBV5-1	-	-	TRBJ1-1	TGCGCCAGCGGACAGATGAACACTGAAGCTTTCTTT	CASGQMNTEAFF
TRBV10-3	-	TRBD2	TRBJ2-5	TGTGCCATCAGTGCTAGCGGGGGGGCGGGAGAGACCCAGTACTTC	CAISASGGAGETQYF
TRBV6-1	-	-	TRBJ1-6	TGTGCCAGCAGTGAAGCCGTGGCGGGGACCATTCCTAATTCACCCCTCCACTTT	CASSEAVAGTIPNSPLHF
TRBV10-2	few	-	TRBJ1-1	TGCGCCAGCGGTGCGGGTCATAACACTGAAGCTTTCTTT	CASGAGHNTEAFF
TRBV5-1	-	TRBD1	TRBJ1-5	TGCGCCAGCAGCCCTCAGACAGGGGGCAATCAGCCCCAGCATTTT	CASSPQTGGNQPQHF
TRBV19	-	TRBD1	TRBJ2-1	TGTGCCAGTAGTACCGGGACAGGGTCATTAAATGAGCAGTTCTTC	CASSTGTGSLNEQFF
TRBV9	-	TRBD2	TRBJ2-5	TGTGCCAGCAGCAGGAATAGCGGGGACCAAGAGACCCAGTACTTC	CASSRNSGDQETQYF
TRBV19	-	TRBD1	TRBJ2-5	TGTGCCAGTAGTATTGGACAGGGACACCAAGAGACCCAGTACTTC	CASSIGQGHQETQYF
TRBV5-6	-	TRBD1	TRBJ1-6	TGTGCCAGCAGCCTGACAGGGGTCCACAATTCACCCCTCCACTTT	CASSLTGVHNSPLHF
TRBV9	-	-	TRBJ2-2	TGTGCCAGCAGCCCCCCTTATGTCAGGGCCCCCGGGGAGCTGTTTTTT	CASSPPYVRAPGELFF
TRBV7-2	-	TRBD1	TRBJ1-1	TGTGCCAGCAGCTTAGCGGGACAGGGAGGAACTGAAGCTTTCTTT	CASSLAGQGGTEAFF
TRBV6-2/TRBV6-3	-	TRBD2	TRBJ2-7	TGTGCCAGCAGGCCTAGCGGGGGCTCCGAGCAGTACTTC	CASRPSGGSEQYF
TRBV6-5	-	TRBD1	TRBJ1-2	TGTGCCAGCACCGTGGGACAGGGGGATGGCTACACCTTC	CASTVGQGDGYTF
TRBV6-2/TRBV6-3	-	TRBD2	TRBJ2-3	TGTGCCAGCAGTGGGACTAGCGGGAATACAGATACGCAGTATTTT	CASSGTSGNTDTQYF
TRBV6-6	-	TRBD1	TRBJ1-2	TGTGCCAGCAGCTCGGGACAGGGAGTGAGCTACACCTTC	CASSSGQGVSYTF
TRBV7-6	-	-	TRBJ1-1	TGTGCCAGCAGCCCATCCGGGGGGCTCACTGAAGCTTTCTTT	CASSPSGGLTEAFF
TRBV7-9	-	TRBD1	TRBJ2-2	TGTGCCAGCAGTTCCGACAGGGTCAACACCGGGGAGCTGTTTTTT	CASSSDRVNTGELFF
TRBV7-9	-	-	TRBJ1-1	TGTGCCAGCAGCGCTCGACAGGCCGGCCGGGGCGCTGAAGCTTTCTTT	CASSARQAGRGAEAFF
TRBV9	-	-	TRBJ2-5	TGTGCCAGCAGCTATGGACAGAATCAAGAGACCCAGTACTTC	CASSYGQNQETQYF
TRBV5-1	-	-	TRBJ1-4	TGCGCCAGCAGCTTGAGGACGGGAAATGAAAAACTGTTTTTT	CASSLRTGNEKLFF
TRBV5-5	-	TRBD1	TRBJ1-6	TGTGCCAGCAGCTTCGGACAGGGAAGCAATTCACCCCTCCACTTT	CASSFGQGSNSPLHF
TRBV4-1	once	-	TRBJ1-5	TGCGCCAGCAGCCAAGGGGGGGGAATTAGCAATCAGCCCCAGCATTTT	CASSQGGGISNQPQHF
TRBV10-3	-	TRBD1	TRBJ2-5	TGTGCCATAAAACAGGGGACAAACCAAGAGACCCAGTACTTC	CAIKQGTNQETQYF
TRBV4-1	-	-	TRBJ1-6	TGCGCCAGCAGCCAAGCGGGTGCCTATAATTCACCCCTCCACTTT	CASSQAGAYNSPLHF
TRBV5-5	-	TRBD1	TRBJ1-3	TGTGCCAGCTCGAGGACAGGGACAACCCTCTCTGGAAACACCATATATTTT	CASSRTGTTLSGNTIYF
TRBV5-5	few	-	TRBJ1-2	TGTGCCAGCAGCCCCTCCTCGCGGCTCGGCTACACCTTC	CASSPSSRLGYTF
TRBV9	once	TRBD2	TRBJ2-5	TGTGCCAGCAGCGTAGGGCTAGCGGTCGGGGCGACCCAGTACTTC	CASSVGLAVGATQYF
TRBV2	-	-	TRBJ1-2	TGTGCCAGCAGTGAACCGCGGGAGGGTTATGGCTACACCTTC	CASSEPREGYGYTF
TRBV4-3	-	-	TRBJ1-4	TGCGCCAGCAGCCGAGGGACACTGAGAAATGAAAAACTGTTTTTT	CASSRGTLRNEKLFF
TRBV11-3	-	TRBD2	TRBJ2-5	TGTGCCAGCAGCCTCCCTAGCGGGGGCCAAGAGACCCAGTACTTC	CASSLPSGGQETQYF